This T cell receptor (beta chain) originates from a study of blood T cell repertoires in COVID-19. Background on the study: The United States, Italy and Spain supplied acute and convalescent COVID-19 samples. The analysed material was cDNA or gDNA that came from T cells, B-cell-depleted T cells, or PBMCs.

The V gene's germline CDR1 is MNHEY and CDR2 SVGAGI. J gave up 0 bases and V 6 bases, and 4 bases lay outside the gene matches. The CDR3 has 14 residues. Under the authors' procedure: Amplification of reference gene primers provided the estimated nucleated cell counts. The repertoire was sequenced with immunoSEQ multiplex PCR; TCRdb's copy has only in-frame clones and lacks some. V and J calls and clone size are given by that table; D and trimming were obtained from the DNA. This table holds approximately 200,000 clones, 70% to 85% found once. The specimen was peripheral blood. The sequence derives from a human donor with acute or convalescent COVID-19. The donor label of this sample is uncertain. The chain recombines TRBV6-5 with TRBJ1-2, with 7 bases lining up with TRBD1. This CDR3 is CASRGTATNYGYTF. CDR3 bases: TGTGCCAGCAGGGGGACAGCCACTAACTATGGCTACACCTTC.